This entry lists 14 T cell receptor beta chains sequenced from one sample in a study of blood T cell repertoires in COVID-19. The protocol was immunoSEQ multiplex PCR, while the TCRdb copy is restricted to in-frame clones and leaves out a portion. The table shows around 200,000 clones, with roughly 89% occurring only once. The source material was peripheral blood. The receptors were gathered from a man aged 50-60 years with acute or convalescent COVID-19.

This rearrangement joins TRBV4-1 to TRBJ1-1; D remains ambiguous. This CDR3 has 18 amino acids. The V and J ends lost 0 bases and 6 bases respectively, with 23 bases between them. CDR1 MGHRA and CDR2 YSYEKL come from the germline V gene. The CDR3 nucleotides read TGCGCCAGCAGCCAAGATTCCCAGGCGACCCTGGGAGTCCCTGAAGCTTTCTTT. Protein product: CASSQDSQATLGVPEAFF.

The J gene is TRBJ2-1, the V gene TRBV28; D unresolved. The CDR3 sequence is 13 residues long. Germline CDR1 and CDR2: MDHEN and SYDVKM. V lost 3 bases to trimming and J lost 3 bases, with 6 bases between them. As DNA, the CDR3 is TGTGCCAGCAGTTTCAGTTTCTACAATGAGCAGTTCTTC. Protein sequence: CASSFSFYNEQFF.

The V and J genes are TRBV10-3 and TRBJ2-3, with 11 bases matching TRBD2. J gave up 2 bases and V 6 bases, and 4 bases lay outside the gene matches. CDR1 is ENHRY and CDR2 is SYGVKD in the germline V gene. The CDR3 contains 15 residues. The CDR3 coding sequence is TGTGCCATCAGCCTAGCGGGGGGCAACACAGATACGCAGTATTTT. Protein sequence: CAISLAGGNTDTQYF.

The rearrangement uses TRBV5-8 and TRBJ2-6; 7 positions match TRBD1. Trimming removed 4 bases from V and 0 bases from J; junction bases left unmatched: 10. Germline CDR1 and CDR2: SGHTS and YDEGEE. CDR3 length: 18 residues. As DNA, the CDR3 is TGTGCCAGCAGCGCTCACAGGGGCGCTGGCTCTGGGGCCAACGTCCTGACTTTC. Translating gives CASSAHRGAGSGANVLTF. The variable domain in full, completed from reference TRBV5-8 and TRBJ2-6, reads EAGVTQSPTHLIKTRGQQATLRCSPISGHTSVYWYQQALGLGLQFLLWYDEGEERNRGNFPPRFSGRQFPNYSSELNVNALELEDSALYLCASSAHRGAGSGANVLTFGAGSRLTVL.

The chain combines TRBV6-5 with TRBJ1-2, with D uncertain. The CDR3 contains 14 residues. Trimming took off 7 bases at V and 8 bases at J, with 20 bases between the two ends. CDR1 and CDR2 from the germline V gene are MNHEY and SVGAGI. Here the CDR3 reads CASTRNSGGDGYTF. The CDR3, as DNA: TGTGCCAGCACTCGCAACTCGGGAGGAGACGGCTACACCTTC.

The chain joins TRBV24-1 to TRBJ2-3, with 11 bases that match TRBD1. V gave up 3 bases and J gave up 4 bases; unmatched junction bases: 5. Germline V gives CDR1 KGHDR, CDR2 SFDVKD. This CDR3 region has 16 residues. CDR3 nucleotide sequence: TGTGCCACCAGTGATAACGGACAGGGGGCGTCAGATACGCAGTATTTT. Residues: CATSDNGQGASDTQYF.

This clone was counted once. The chain couples TRBV29-1 to TRBJ1-1; perhaps TRBD1 as D (5 bases). Germline V lookup: CDR1 SQVTM, CDR2 ANQGSEA. This CDR3 has 13 amino acids. V dropped 6 bases and J dropped 5 bases, with 16 bases sitting between them. In DNA form, the CDR3 reads TGCAGCGTGGGGGAGGATCCCACGACTGAAGCTTTCTTT. Translated, it gives CSVGEDPTTEAFF.

The chain has TRBV9 and TRBJ2-3, with 10 positions matching TRBD2. V lost 4 bases, J lost 5 bases, and 7 bases stayed unmatched. In germline, CDR1 is SGDLS, CDR2 YYNGEE. This CDR3 has 15 residues. The CDR3 DNA is TGTGCCAGCAGCTTAGGGGGACTAGCGATAGATACGCAGTATTTT. This encodes CASSLGGLAIDTQYF.

This clone was counted a few times. The chain recombines TRBV7-9 with TRBJ1-6, with D possibly matching TRBD1 (6 bases). The CDR3 is 16 amino acids. The germline V and J ends were trimmed by 7 bases and 0 bases, with 13 bases remaining between them. Germline lookup yields CDR1 SEHNR and CDR2 FQNEAQ (reference sequence). In DNA, the CDR3 is TGTGCCAGCACCGACTCCAGGGGCTCCTATAATTCACCCCTCCACTTT. Translating it yields CASTDSRGSYNSPLHF.

This clone was seen a few times. CDR3 bases: TGTGCCATCAGGGGGACGGGTCTAGCGGACAATGAGCAGTTCTTC. Translating gives CAIRGTGLADNEQFF. V usage is TRBV10-3 and J usage is TRBJ2-1; 7 positions match TRBD2. Unmatched junction bases numbered 10, after V lost 6 bases and J lost 5 bases. Looked up from germline, CDR1 is ENHRY and CDR2 is SYGVKD. The CDR3 has 15 amino acids.

The chain employs TRBV27 and TRBJ2-7, with TRBD1 matching over 12 bases. The germline CDR1 and CDR2 sequences are MNHEY and SMNVEV (reference sequence). This CDR3 is built from 15 residues. The ends lost 6 bases at V and 4 bases at J; junction bases unmatched: 7. In nucleotides, the CDR3 is TGTGCCAGCAGGACCCTGGGACAGGGGGCTTACGAGCAGTACTTC. It translates to CASRTLGQGAYEQYF.

This clone was counted once. The rearrangement joins TRBV6-6 to TRBJ2-5; TRBD2 agrees at 8 bases. V lost 6 bases to trimming and J lost 0 bases; unmatched junction nucleotides: 3. The CDR3 extends over 14 amino acids. The germline gives CDR1 MNHNY, CDR2 SVGAGI (reference sequence). CDR3 bases: TGTGCCAGCAGAGATAGCGGGAACCAAGAGACCCAGTACTTC. Amino acid sequence: CASRDSGNQETQYF.

V is TRBV7-8 and J is TRBJ2-5, with TRBD1 matching 9 bases. CDR1 SGHVS and CDR2 FQNEAQ come from the germline V gene. This CDR3 contains 15 residues. With V trimmed by 5 bases and J by 3 bases, 7 bases remained unmatched. CDR3 coding DNA: TGTGCCAGCAGCCCCTGGACAGGGGAAGAAGAGACCCAGTACTTC. Its protein is CASSPWTGEEETQYF.

The chain links TRBV5-4 to TRBJ2-3, with a possible D match to TRBD1 (5 bases). The CDR3 sequence is 16 residues long. The germline V gene encodes CDR1 SGHNT and CDR2 YYREEE (reference sequence). V lost 4 bases and J 3 bases, leaving 18 bases between the germline ends. CDR3 coding DNA: TGTGCCAGCAGCATCCGTCTGCAGGGTAGTACAGATACGCAGTATTTT. Protein sequence: CASSIRLQGSTDTQYF.